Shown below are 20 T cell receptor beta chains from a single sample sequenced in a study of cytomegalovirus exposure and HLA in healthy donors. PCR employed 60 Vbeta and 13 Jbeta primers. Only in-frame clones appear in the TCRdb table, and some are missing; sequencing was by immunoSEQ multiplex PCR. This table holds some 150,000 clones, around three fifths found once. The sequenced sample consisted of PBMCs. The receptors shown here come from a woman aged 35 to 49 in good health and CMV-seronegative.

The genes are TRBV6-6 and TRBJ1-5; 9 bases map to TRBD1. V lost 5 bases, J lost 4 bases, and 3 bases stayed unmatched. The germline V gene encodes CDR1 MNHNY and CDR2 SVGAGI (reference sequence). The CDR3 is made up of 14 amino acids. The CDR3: CASSPTGGNQPQHF. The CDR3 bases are TGTGCCAGCAGTCCGACAGGGGGAAATCAGCCCCAGCATTTT.

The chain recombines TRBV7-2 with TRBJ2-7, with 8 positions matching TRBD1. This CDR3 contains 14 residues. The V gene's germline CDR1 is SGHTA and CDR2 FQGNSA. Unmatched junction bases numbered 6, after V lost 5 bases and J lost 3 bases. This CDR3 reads CASSTNRGNYEQYF. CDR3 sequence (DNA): TGTGCCAGCAGCACAAACAGGGGGAACTACGAGCAGTACTTC.

The CDR3 DNA reads as TGTGCCTGGAGTGAGACAGAATCCTATGGCTACACCTTC. Encoded protein: CAWSETESYGYTF. The chain uses TRBV30 and TRBJ1-2, with D possibly matching TRBD1 (5 bases). Germline loops: CDR1 GTSNPN, CDR2 SVGIG (reference sequence). Deletions cut 1 base from V and 4 bases from J, with 10 bases between. The CDR3 length is 13 residues. The full variable domain, completed using reference TRBV30 and TRBJ1-2, is SQTIHQWPATLVQPVGSPLSLECTVEGTSNPNLYWYRQAAGRGLQLLFYSVGIGQISSEVPQNLSASRPQDRQFILSSKKLLLSDSGFYLCAWSETESYGYTFGSGTRLTVV.

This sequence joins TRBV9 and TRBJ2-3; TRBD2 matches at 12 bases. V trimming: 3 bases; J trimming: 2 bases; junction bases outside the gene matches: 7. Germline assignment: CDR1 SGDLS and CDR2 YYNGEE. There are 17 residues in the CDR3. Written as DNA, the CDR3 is TGTGCCAGCAGCGCGGGGACTAGCGGGCGATTCACAGATACGCAGTATTTT. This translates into CASSAGTSGRFTDTQYF.

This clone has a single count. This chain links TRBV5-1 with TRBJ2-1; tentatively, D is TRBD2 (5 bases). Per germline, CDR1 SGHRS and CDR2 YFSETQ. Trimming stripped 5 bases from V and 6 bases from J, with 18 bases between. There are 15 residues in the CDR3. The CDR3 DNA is TGCGCCAGCAGTTCCACCTCTAGCTCGGGCAATGAGCAGTTCTTC. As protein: CASSSTSSSGNEQFF.

The CDR3 DNA reads TGTGCCAGCAGTCTTCAGGGGGCGGTCACCGGGGAGCTGTTTTTT. Translated, it gives CASSLQGAVTGELFF. The gene calls are TRBV2 and TRBJ2-2, with 8 bases fitting TRBD1. Looked up from germline, CDR1 is SNHLY and CDR2 is FYNNEI. With V trimmed by 5 bases and J by 4 bases, 6 bases remained unmatched. The CDR3 is made up of 15 amino acids.

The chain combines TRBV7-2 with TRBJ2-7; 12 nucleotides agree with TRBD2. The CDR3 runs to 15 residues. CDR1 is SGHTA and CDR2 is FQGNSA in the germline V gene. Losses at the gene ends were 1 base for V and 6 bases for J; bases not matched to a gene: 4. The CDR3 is CASSLGLAGGSEQYF. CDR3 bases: TGTGCCAGCAGCTTAGGGCTAGCGGGGGGGAGCGAGCAGTACTTC.

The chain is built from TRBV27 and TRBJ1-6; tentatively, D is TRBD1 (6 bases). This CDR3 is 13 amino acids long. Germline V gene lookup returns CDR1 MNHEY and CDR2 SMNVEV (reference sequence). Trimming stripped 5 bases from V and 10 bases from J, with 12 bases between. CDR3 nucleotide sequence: TGTGCCAGCAGTGACAGGTTTCTATCACCCCTCCACTTT. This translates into CASSDRFLSPLHF.

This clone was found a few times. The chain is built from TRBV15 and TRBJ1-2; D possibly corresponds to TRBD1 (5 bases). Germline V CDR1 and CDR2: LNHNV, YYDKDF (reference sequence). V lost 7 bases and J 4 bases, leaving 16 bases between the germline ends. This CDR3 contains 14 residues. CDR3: CATITHRPSYGYTF. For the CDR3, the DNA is TGTGCCACCATCACGCACAGGCCTTCCTATGGCTACACCTTC.

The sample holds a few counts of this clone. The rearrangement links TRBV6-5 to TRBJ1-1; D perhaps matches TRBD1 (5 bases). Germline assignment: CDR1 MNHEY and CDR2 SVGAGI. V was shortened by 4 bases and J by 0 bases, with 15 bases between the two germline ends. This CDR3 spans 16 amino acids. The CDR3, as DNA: TGTGCCAGCAGTTCCCTGGGGGGGGTCATGAACACTGAAGCTTTCTTT. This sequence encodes CASSSLGGVMNTEAFF.

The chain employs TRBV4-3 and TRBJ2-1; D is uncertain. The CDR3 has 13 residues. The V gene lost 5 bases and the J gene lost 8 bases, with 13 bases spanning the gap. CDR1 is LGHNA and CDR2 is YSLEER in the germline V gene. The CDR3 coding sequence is TGCGCCAGCAGCTCCAACAGTGTACATGAGCAGTTCTTC. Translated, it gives CASSSNSVHEQFF.

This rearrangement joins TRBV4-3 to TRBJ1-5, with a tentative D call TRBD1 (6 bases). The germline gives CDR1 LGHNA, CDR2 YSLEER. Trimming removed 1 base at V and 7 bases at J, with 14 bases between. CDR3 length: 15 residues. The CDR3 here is CASSQAAGEGQPQHF. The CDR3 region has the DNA TGCGCCAGCAGCCAAGCCGCAGGGGAGGGGCAGCCCCAGCATTTT.

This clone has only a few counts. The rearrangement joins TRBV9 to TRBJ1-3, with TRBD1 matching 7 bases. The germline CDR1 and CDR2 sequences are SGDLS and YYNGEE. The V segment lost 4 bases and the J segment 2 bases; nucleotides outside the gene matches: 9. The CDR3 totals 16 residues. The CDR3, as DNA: TGTGCCAGCAGCCAAAAAACAGGGGACGCTGGAAACACCATATATTTT. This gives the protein CASSQKTGDAGNTIYF.

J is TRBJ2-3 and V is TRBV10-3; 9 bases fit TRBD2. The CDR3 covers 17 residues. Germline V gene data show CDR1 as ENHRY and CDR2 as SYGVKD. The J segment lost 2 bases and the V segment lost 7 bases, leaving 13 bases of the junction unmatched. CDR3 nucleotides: TGTGCCATCAAGGGCGGGGGGGGAGAGAGGTCCACAGATACGCAGTATTTT. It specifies CAIKGGGGERSTDTQYF.

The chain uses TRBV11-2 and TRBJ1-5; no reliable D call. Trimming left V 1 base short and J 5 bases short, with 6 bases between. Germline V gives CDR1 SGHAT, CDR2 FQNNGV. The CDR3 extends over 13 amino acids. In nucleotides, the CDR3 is TGTGCCAGCAGCTTAGGGCTGTATCAGCCCCAGCATTTT. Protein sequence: CASSLGLYQPQHF.

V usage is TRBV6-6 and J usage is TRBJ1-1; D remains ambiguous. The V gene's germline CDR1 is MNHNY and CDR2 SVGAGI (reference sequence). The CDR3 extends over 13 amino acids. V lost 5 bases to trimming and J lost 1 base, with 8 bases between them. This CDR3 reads CASSPSWNTEAFF. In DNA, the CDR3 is TGTGCCAGCAGTCCGAGCTGGAACACTGAAGCTTTCTTT.

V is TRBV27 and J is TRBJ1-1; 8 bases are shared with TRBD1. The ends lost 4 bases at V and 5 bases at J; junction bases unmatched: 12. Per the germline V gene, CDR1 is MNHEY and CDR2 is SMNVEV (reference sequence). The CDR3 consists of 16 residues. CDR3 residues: CASSSRQGILGTEAFF. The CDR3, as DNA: TGTGCCAGCAGTTCGAGACAGGGGATCTTGGGGACTGAAGCTTTCTTT.

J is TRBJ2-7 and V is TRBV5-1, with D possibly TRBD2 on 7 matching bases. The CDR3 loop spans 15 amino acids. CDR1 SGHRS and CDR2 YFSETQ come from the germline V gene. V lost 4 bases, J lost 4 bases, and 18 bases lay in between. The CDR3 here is CASSPVRGAVYEQYF. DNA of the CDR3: TGCGCCAGCAGCCCCGTTCGGGGGGCCGTTTACGAGCAGTACTTC.

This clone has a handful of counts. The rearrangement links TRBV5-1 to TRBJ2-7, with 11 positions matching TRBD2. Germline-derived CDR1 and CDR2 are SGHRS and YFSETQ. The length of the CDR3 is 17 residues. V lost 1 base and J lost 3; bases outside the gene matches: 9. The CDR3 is CASSLRVGTSGLYEQYF. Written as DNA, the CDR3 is TGCGCCAGCAGCTTGCGCGTGGGGACTAGCGGCCTCTACGAGCAGTACTTC.

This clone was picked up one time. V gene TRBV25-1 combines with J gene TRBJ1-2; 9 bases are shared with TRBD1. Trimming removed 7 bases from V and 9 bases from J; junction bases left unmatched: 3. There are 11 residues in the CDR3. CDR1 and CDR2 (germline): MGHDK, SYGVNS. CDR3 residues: CASTGTGSYTF. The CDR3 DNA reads TGTGCCAGCACCGGGACAGGGAGCTACACCTTC.